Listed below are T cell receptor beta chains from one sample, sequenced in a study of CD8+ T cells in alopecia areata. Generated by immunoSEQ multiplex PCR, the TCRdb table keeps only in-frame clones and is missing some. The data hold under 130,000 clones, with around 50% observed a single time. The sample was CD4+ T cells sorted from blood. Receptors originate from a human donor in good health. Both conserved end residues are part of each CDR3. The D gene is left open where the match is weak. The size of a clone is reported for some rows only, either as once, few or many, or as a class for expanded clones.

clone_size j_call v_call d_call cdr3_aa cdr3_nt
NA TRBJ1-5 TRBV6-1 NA CASTMKIGAGQPQHF TGTGCCAGCACCATGAAAATCGGGGCAGGGCAGCCCCAGCATTTT
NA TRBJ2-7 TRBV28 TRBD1 CASSSGGTGIYEQYF TGTGCCAGCAGTTCCGGCGGGACAGGGATCTACGAGCAGTACTTC
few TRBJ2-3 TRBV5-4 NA CASSFGGATDTQYF TGTGCCAGCAGTTTTGGGGGGGCCACAGATACGCAGTATTTT
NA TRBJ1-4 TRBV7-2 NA CASSLSVLRKGLFF TGTGCCAGCAGCTTAAGTGTTTTGAGAAAGGGACTGTTTTTT
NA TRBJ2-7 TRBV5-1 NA CASSAIIIGASGEQYF TGCGCCAGCAGCGCGATCATTATAGGGGCCTCGGGAGAGCAGTACTTC
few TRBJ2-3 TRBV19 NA CASSIWRTSTDTQYF TGTGCCAGTAGTATTTGGAGAACTAGCACAGATACGCAGTATTTT
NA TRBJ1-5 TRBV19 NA CASSNHRQVSNQPQHF TGTGCCAGTAGCAACCACCGACAGGTTAGCAATCAGCCCCAGCATTTT
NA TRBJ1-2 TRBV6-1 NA CASSEGAPYGYTF TGTGCCAGCAGTGAGGGGGCTCCCTATGGCTACACCTTC
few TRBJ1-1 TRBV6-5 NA CASSYGRNTEAFF TGTGCCAGCAGTTACGGCAGGAACACTGAAGCTTTCTTT
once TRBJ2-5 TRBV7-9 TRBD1 CASSPGTGDETQYF TGTGCCAGCAGCCCCGGGACAGGGGATGAGACCCAGTACTTC
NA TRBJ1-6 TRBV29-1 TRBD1 CSVARDSNSPLHF TGCAGCGTTGCTAGGGACAGTAATTCACCCCTCCACTTT
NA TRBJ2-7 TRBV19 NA CASSIAAAQGTYEQYF TGTGCCAGTAGTATAGCGGCAGCCCAGGGAACCTACGAGCAGTACTTC
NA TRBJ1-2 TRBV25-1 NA CASSGPYTFGLTGYTF TGTGCCAGCAGTGGCCCTTATACATTCGGGTTGACCGGCTACACCTTC
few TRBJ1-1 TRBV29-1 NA CSVAPGLRDTEAFF TGCAGCGTTGCCCCGGGGCTGCGGGACACTGAAGCTTTCTTT
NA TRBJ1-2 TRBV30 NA CACATGGGGYTF TGTGCCTGTGCGACAGGAGGTGGTGGCTACACCTTC
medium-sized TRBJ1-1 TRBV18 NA CASSPPGAGNTEAFF TGTGCCAGCTCACCACCGGGGGCAGGAAACACTGAAGCTTTCTTT
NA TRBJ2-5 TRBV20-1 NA CSASGQETQYF TGCAGTGCAAGCGGGCAAGAGACCCAGTACTTC
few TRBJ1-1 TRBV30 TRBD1 CAWRFRDRYTEAFF TGTGCCTGGAGATTCCGGGACAGATACACTGAAGCTTTCTTT
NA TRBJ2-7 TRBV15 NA CATSSTGHLF TGTGCCACCAGCAGTACAGGACACCTCTTC
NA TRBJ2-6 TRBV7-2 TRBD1 CASSSDRDSVLTF TGTGCCAGCAGCTCGGACAGGGATTCCGTCCTGACTTTC
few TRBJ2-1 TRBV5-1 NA CASSLDSDLYNEQFF TGCGCCAGCAGCTTAGACAGCGACCTCTACAATGAGCAGTTCTTC
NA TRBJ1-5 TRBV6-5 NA CASSQGEGRQPQHF TGTGCCAGCAGTCAAGGGGAAGGAAGGCAGCCCCAGCATTTT
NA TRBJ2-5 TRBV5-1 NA CASSLGLSGETQYF TGCGCCAGCAGCTTGGGACTATCAGGAGAGACCCAGTACTTC
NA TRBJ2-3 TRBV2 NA CASSERLVVSDTQYF TGTGCCAGCAGTGAACGACTAGTAGTTTCAGATACGCAGTATTTT
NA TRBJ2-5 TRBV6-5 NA CASSDTTFGETQYF TGTGCCAGCAGCGACACTACCTTTGGGGAGACCCAGTACTTC
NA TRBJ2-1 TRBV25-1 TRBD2 CASSDQAGTSGGFEQFF TGTGCCAGCAGTGACCAGGCTGGGACTAGCGGGGGGTTTGAGCAGTTCTTC
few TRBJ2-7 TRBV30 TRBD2 CAWSRGGYEQYF TGTGCCTGGAGTCGGGGGGGCTACGAGCAGTACTTC
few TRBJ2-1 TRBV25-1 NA CASSTKTGSYNEQFF TGTGCCAGCAGCACAAAGACAGGCTCCTACAATGAGCAGTTCTTC
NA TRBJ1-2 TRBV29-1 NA CSVEDLGGGYTF TGCAGCGTTGAGGACTTAGGGGGTGGCTACACCTTC
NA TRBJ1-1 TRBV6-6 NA CASSDTGMGTEAFF TGTGCCAGCAGTGACACAGGGATGGGCACTGAAGCTTTCTTT
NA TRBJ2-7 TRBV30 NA CAWSPGQGEAGEQYF TGTGCCTGGAGTCCCGGTCAGGGAGAGGCTGGAGAGCAGTACTTC
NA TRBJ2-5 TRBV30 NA CAWARGSTGGTQYF TGTGCCTGGGCTCGAGGGTCCACGGGTGGGACCCAGTACTTC
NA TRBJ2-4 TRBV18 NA CASSPPKNIQYF TGTGCCAGCTCCCCCCCCAAAAACATTCAGTACTTC
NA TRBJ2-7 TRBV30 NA CAWTPQGLGEQYF TGTGCCTGGACCCCCCAGGGATTAGGCGAGCAGTACTTC
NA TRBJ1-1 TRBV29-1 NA CSGTAGRYTEAFF TGCAGCGGGACGGCGGGACGGTACACTGAAGCTTTCTTT
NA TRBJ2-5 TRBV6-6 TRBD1 CATQGNQETQYF TGTGCCACACAGGGGAACCAAGAGACCCAGTACTTC
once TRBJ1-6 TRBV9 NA CASRLDAGGTPLHF TGTGCCAGCAGGTTGGATGCAGGAGGAACCCCCCTCCACTTT
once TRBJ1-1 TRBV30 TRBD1 CAWSGGWGQGVTEAFF TGTGCCTGGAGTGGAGGATGGGGACAGGGGGTCACTGAAGCTTTCTTT
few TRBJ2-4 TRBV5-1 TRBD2 CASSPGLAGANKNIQYF TGCGCCAGCAGCCCGGGACTAGCGGGGGCAAACAAAAACATTCAGTACTTC
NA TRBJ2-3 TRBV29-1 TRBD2 CSVAGLAGISPTDTQYF TGCAGCGTCGCAGGACTAGCGGGGATTTCCCCCACAGATACGCAGTATTTT
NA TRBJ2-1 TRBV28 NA CASSLAGDRRQFF TGTGCCAGCAGTTTAGCGGGGGACAGGAGGCAGTTCTTC
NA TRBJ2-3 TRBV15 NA CATSRDPLGRSTDTQYF TGTGCCACCAGCAGAGACCCTTTGGGTCGAAGCACAGATACGCAGTATTTT
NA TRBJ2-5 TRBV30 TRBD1 CAWTRTGGGETQYF TGTGCCTGGACCCGGACAGGGGGCGGCGAGACCCAGTACTTC
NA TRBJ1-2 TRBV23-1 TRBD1 CASSQTGTGNGYTF TGCGCCAGCAGTCAAACCGGGACAGGAAATGGCTACACCTTC
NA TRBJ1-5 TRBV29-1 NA CSVKVGSAGEPQHF TGCAGCGTGAAAGTGGGCAGCGCCGGGGAGCCCCAGCATTTT
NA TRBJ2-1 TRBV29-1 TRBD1 CSVTGTGAFEQFF TGCAGCGTTACCGGGACAGGGGCGTTTGAGCAGTTCTTC
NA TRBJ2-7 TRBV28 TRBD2 CASSSYSHGLAGGWYEQYF TGTGCCAGCAGTTCATACTCCCACGGGCTAGCGGGGGGATGGTACGAGCAGTACTTC
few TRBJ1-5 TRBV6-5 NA CASSPGPYQPQHF TGTGCCAGCAGTCCCGGACCTTATCAGCCCCAGCATTTT
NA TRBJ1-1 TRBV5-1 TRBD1 CASSLQGRTEAFF TGCGCCAGCAGCTTACAGGGGCGGACTGAAGCTTTCTTT